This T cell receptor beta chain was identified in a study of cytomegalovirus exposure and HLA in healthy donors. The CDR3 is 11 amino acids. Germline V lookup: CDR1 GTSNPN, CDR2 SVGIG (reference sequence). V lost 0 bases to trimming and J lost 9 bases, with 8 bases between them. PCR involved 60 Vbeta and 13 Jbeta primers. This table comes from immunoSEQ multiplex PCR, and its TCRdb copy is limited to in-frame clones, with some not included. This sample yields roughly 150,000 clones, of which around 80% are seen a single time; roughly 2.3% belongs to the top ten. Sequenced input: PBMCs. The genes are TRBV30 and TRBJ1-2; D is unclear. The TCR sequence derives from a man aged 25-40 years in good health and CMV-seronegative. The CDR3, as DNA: TGTGCCTGGAGTGTACTCTCACGCTACACCTTC. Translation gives CAWSVLSRYTF.